The 28 T cell receptor beta chains presented below share a single source sample, sequenced in a study of molecular identifiers for immune sequencing clone quantification. Using its own MiXCR run on the PCR reads, TCRdb lists one record per CDR3 protein. The sample consists of around 100,000 distinct CDR3 sequences, 36% of them appearing once. The sequenced sample consisted of naive CD8+ T cells from blood, with Jurkat cell RNA spiked in. Subset denoted: FACS-sorted CD8+CD4-CCR7+CD45RA+ naive T cells. These receptors all come from a human donor in good health. Some libraries in this study had Jurkat cell RNA spiked in.

Details on this clonotype: One junction end disagrees with the germline gene, perhaps due to a read error. The CDR3 nucleotides are TGTGCCTGCAGTGGTTACGGACTAGCGGGTTTTACTAGCACAGATACGCAGTATTTT. This gives the protein CACSGYGLAGFTSTDTQYF. The V gene is TRBV2, the J gene TRBJ2-3; TRBD2 aligns across 11 bases. The CDR3 sequence is 19 residues long. CDR1 and CDR2 (germline): SNHLY, FYNNEI.

The table lists this clonotype with a few counts. The rearrangement joins TRBV20-1 to TRBJ1-5, with D tentatively TRBD1 (5 bases). The CDR3 has 13 amino acids. CDR1 DFQATT and CDR2 SNEGSKA come from the germline V gene (reference sequence). V shed 0 bases and J shed 9 bases, with 12 bases lying between them. CDR3 in amino acids: CSAREWDAGPQHF. CDR3 nucleotides: TGCAGTGCTAGAGAGTGGGACGCGGGGCCCCAGCATTTT.

This clonotype was counted a few times. The chain joins TRBV25-1 to TRBJ1-3; no firm D call. There are 16 residues in the CDR3. V gave up 0 bases and J gave up 3 bases, with 12 bases separating them. Per the germline V gene, CDR1 is MGHDK and CDR2 is SYGVNS. The CDR3 region is CASSEYRGAFGNTIYF. CDR3 nucleotides: TGTGCCAGCAGTGAATACCGAGGAGCGTTTGGAAACACCATATATTTT.

V gene TRBV2 combines with J gene TRBJ1-5; D unresolved. Trimming stripped 3 bases from V and 9 bases from J, with 12 bases between. CDR3 size: 13 residues. Germline CDR1 and CDR2: SNHLY and FYNNEI. The DNA for the CDR3 is TGTGCCAGCAGTGATGCGGTGCTAGGGCCCCAGCATTTT. Translating gives CASSDAVLGPQHF.

The table lists this clonotype with a few counts. This chain links TRBV7-6 with TRBJ2-7, with D perhaps TRBD2 (6 bases). The V and J ends lost 0 bases and 6 bases respectively, with 9 bases between them. This CDR3 spans 13 amino acids. CDR1 is SGHVS and CDR2 is FNYEAQ in the germline V gene. Here the CDR3 reads CASSLAGGAEQYF. The CDR3 nucleotides read TGTGCCAGCAGCTTAGCCGGAGGGGCCGAGCAGTACTTC. The variable domain in full, with the rest retrieved from reference TRBV7-6 and TRBJ2-7, is GAGVSQSPRYKVTKRGQDVALRCDPISGHVSLYWYRQALGQGPEFLTYFNYEAQQDKSGLPNDRFSAERPEGSISTLTIQRTEQRDSAMYRCASSLAGGAEQYFGPGTRLTVT.

A note on this clonotype: With a much larger clone just one base away, this may be a read error. The chain links TRBV4-2 to TRBJ2-1; TRBD1 is a possible D gene (6 bases). The CDR3 consists of 12 residues. V gave up 3 bases and J gave up 12 bases, with 12 bases separating them. CDR1 is LGHNA, CDR2 YNFKEQ, per germline. CDR3 nucleotides: TGTGCCAGCAGCCATAGGACAGATGGGCAGTTCTTC. Residues: CASSHRTDGQFF.

The chain carries TRBV5-1 and TRBJ2-7; 11 nucleotides align to TRBD2. The germline V gene has CDR1 SGHRS and CDR2 YFSETQ. This CDR3 is 14 amino acids long. With V trimmed by 2 bases and J by 6 bases, 4 bases remained unmatched. CDR3 in amino acids: CASSFSSGRLEQYF. CDR3 sequence (DNA): TGCGCCAGCAGCTTTTCTAGCGGGAGGCTCGAGCAGTACTTC.

This rearrangement joins TRBV9 to TRBJ2-3, with TRBD2 identical over 10 bases. Per the germline V gene, CDR1 is SGDLS and CDR2 is YYNGEE. The CDR3 has 16 amino acids. Trimming cost V 0 bases and J 4 bases; bases outside gene matches: 5. The CDR3 DNA reads TGTGCCAGCAGCGTAGATCCTAGCGGGAGTGCAGATACGCAGTATTTT. Its translation is CASSVDPSGSADTQYF. The variable domain in full, completed from reference TRBV9 and TRBJ2-3, reads DSGVTQTPKHLITATGQRVTLRCSPRSGDLSVYWYQQSLDQGLQFLIQYYNGEERAKGNILERFSAQQFPDLHSELNLSSLELGDSALYFCASSVDPSGSADTQYFGPGTRLTVL.

The chain joins TRBV11-2 to TRBJ1-1; D ambiguous. Germline CDR1 SGHAT, CDR2 FQNNGV. V lost 0 bases and J 4 bases, leaving 9 bases between the germline ends. CDR3 length: 14 residues. CDR3 coding DNA: TGTGCCAGCAGCTTAGAACCTCAGACCACTGAAGCTTTCTTT. Protein product: CASSLEPQTTEAFF.

This clonotype has just one count. This CDR3 fails to terminate in the conserved phenylalanine or tryptophan, so it likely reflects a read error. The chain couples TRBV2 to TRBJ2-1; D may be TRBD2 (6 bases). The CDR3 consists of 14 residues. The germline CDR1 and CDR2 sequences are SNHLY and FYNNEI. Trimming took 8 bases from V and 9 from J, leaving 20 bases between them. The CDR3 nucleotides are TGTGCCAGCGGTCCATTCCCTACGGAGGGTGAGCAGTTCATC. Protein product: CASGPFPTEGEQFI.

The V call is TRBV21-1, the J call TRBJ2-5; no DNA check was done on the table's D call, TRBD2. TRBV21-1 is a documented pseudogene. This CDR3 contains 23 residues. The CDR3 bases are TGTGCCAGCAGCGAAGAAAATGAGTTGCTGTGGACTAGCGGGAGAGGGACGCCGGAGACCCAGTACTTC. Protein: CASSEENELLWTSGRGTPETQYF.

This clonotype was recorded a few times. The J gene is TRBJ2-3, the V gene TRBV7-9; D is possibly TRBD1 (6 bases). V lost 5 bases and J lost 1, with 13 bases in between. Germline-derived CDR1 and CDR2 are SEHNR and FQNEAQ (reference sequence). The CDR3 sequence is 15 residues long. The CDR3 DNA sequence: TGTGCCAGCAGCGCCCAGGGGTGGGGCACAGATACGCAGTATTTT. Translating gives CASSAQGWGTDTQYF.

The chain joins TRBV4-2 to TRBJ1-6; D remains ambiguous. Trimming took 0 bases from V and 7 from J, leaving 7 bases between them. Per germline, CDR1 LGHNA and CDR2 YNFKEQ. The CDR3 has 14 residues. The CDR3 sequence: CASSQDWTNSPLHF. The DNA for the CDR3 is TGTGCCAGCAGCCAAGATTGGACCAATTCACCCCTCCACTTT.

Points on this clonotype: A much larger clonotype is one base distant, so this may be a read error. The gene calls are TRBV7-9 and TRBJ2-3; D gene uncertain. From germline, CDR1 is SEHNR and CDR2 FQNEAQ (reference sequence). The CDR3 is made up of 13 amino acids. The V and J ends lost 2 bases and 1 base respectively, with 4 bases between them. CDR3 sequence (DNA): TGTGCCAGCAGCTTACCCGGCACAGATACGCAGTATTTT. Its translation is CASSLPGTDTQYF.

A few counts support this clonotype. V usage is TRBV7-9 and J usage is TRBJ2-3; D possibly corresponds to TRBD2 (5 bases). Germline V CDR1 and CDR2: SEHNR, FQNEAQ (reference sequence). The length of the CDR3 is 16 residues. V was cut by 2 bases and J by 0 bases, with 12 bases left in between. The CDR3 DNA reads TGTGCCAGCAGCTTACCGCCGGGGTCTAGCACAGATACGCAGTATTTT. Its protein product is CASSLPPGSSTDTQYF.

This clonotype was recorded a few times. The chain has TRBV28 and TRBJ2-7; TRBD2 agrees at 11 bases. Germline V gives CDR1 MDHEN, CDR2 SYDVKM. This CDR3 comprises 15 residues. J lost 2 bases, V lost 6 bases, and 6 bases had no gene match. The CDR3 loop reads CASSLGLAGTYEQYF. The CDR3 nucleotides are TGTGCCAGCAGCCTTGGACTAGCGGGTACCTACGAGCAGTACTTC.

Worth noting for this clonotype: A much bigger clone sits one base away, suggesting this may be a read error. This CDR3 is missing its conserved last phenylalanine or tryptophan, likely due to a read error. As DNA, the CDR3 is TGTGCCAGCAGTTTAGGGACTCGACAGTACATC. Its translation: CASSLGTRQYI. The V and J genes are TRBV12-3 or TRBV12-4 and TRBJ2-5; D is possibly TRBD2 (5 bases). The CDR3 runs 11 residues. Trimming removed 1 base from V and 11 bases from J, with 8 bases in between.

This clonotype was seen ten or more times. The rearrangement links TRBV28 to TRBJ2-3; 10 bases line up with TRBD2. The CDR3 contains 19 residues. V shed 2 bases, J shed 4 bases, and the junction held 15 bases outside the gene matches. Germline CDR1 MDHEN, CDR2 SYDVKM. CDR3 loop: CASSLVPSGRLSPADTQYF. The CDR3 DNA is TGTGCCAGCAGTTTAGTGCCTAGCGGGAGACTCTCGCCCGCAGATACGCAGTATTTT. The variable domain in full, completed from reference TRBV28 and TRBJ2-3, reads DVKVTQSSRYLVKRTGEKVFLECVQDMDHENMFWYRQDPGLGLRLIYFSYDVKMKEKGDIPEGYSVSREKKERFSLILESASTNQTSMYLCASSLVPSGRLSPADTQYFGPGTRLTVL.

V is TRBV11-1 and J is TRBJ1-1; unclear D gene. V lost 4 bases to trimming and J lost 3 bases, with 9 bases between them. Germline values: CDR1 SGHAT, CDR2 FQDESV (reference sequence). The CDR3 spans 13 residues. CDR3 sequence (DNA): TGTGCCAGCAGCTACACTACCCACACTGAAGCTTTCTTT. Protein product: CASSYTTHTEAFF.

The chain carries TRBV5-6 and TRBJ1-2, with D hard to call. Germline V gene lookup returns CDR1 SGHDT and CDR2 YYEEEE. The CDR3 totals 12 residues. Trimming took off 1 base at V and 5 bases at J, with 6 bases between the two ends. In DNA, the CDR3 is TGTGCCAGCAGCTTGTCGGCATATGGCTACACCTTC. Amino acid sequence: CASSLSAYGYTF. The entire variable domain, with the rest obtained from reference TRBV5-6 and TRBJ1-2, is as follows: DAGVTQSPTHLIKTRGQQVTLRCSPKSGHDTVSWYQQALGQGPQFIFQYYEEEERQRGNFPDRFSGHQFPNYSSELNVNALLLGDSALYLCASSLSAYGYTFGSGTRLTVV.

This clonotype was counted many times. The chain combines TRBV25-1 with TRBJ1-5, with D maybe TRBD1 (6 bases). This CDR3 comprises 14 residues. The germline CDR1 and CDR2 sequences are MGHDK and SYGVNS. Between the trimmed V and J ends, which lost 4 bases and 4 bases, there was a span of 11 bases. The CDR3 sequence: CASSGNRVNQPQHF. The CDR3 coding sequence is TGTGCCAGCAGTGGAAACAGGGTAAATCAGCCCCAGCATTTT.

This clonotype has a count of ten or more. The CDR3 bases are TGCGCCAGCAGCTTGAGCCATCCTAGCACAGATACGCAGTATTTT. Its translation is CASSLSHPSTDTQYF. The chain is built from TRBV5-1 and TRBJ2-3; the D is unclear. Germline loops: CDR1 SGHRS, CDR2 YFSETQ. V gave up 1 base and J gave up 0 bases, with 9 bases separating them. The CDR3 length is 15 residues.

This clonotype was detected many times. CDR3 in amino acids: CATFELAGGPSTDTQYF. The CDR3 bases are TGTGCCACCTTTGAACTAGCGGGAGGACCTAGCACAGATACGCAGTATTTT. The V gene is TRBV28, the J gene TRBJ2-3, with 12 bases that match TRBD2. Trimming took 10 bases from V and 0 from J; bases not matched to a gene: 11. This CDR3 has 17 amino acids. Germline CDR1 reads MDHEN; CDR2 reads SYDVKM.

V gene TRBV12-3 or TRBV12-4 combines with J gene TRBJ2-1; a weak D match, TRBD1 (6 bases). The CDR3 is made up of 15 amino acids. The V and J ends lost 3 bases and 9 bases respectively, with 18 bases between them. The DNA for the CDR3 is TGTGCCAGCAGTTTCAGGGGCCTAAACGGTGGTGAGCAGTTCTTC. Protein sequence: CASSFRGLNGGEQFF.

About this clonotype: The germline gene is not matched at one end of the junction; a read error may be the cause. The chain links TRBV18 to TRBJ1-6; no clear D. The germline gives CDR1 KGHSH, CDR2 LQKENI. The CDR3 sequence is 16 residues long. In DNA, the CDR3 is TGTGCCAGCTCACCAACAAGCGGTGTGATAAATTCACCCCTCCCCTTT. Protein: CASSPTSGVINSPLPF.

This clonotype was detected a few times. The chain is built from TRBV29-1 and TRBJ2-3; 16 bases match TRBD2. V gave up 7 bases and J gave up 0 bases; unmatched junction bases: 7. From germline, CDR1 is SQVTM and CDR2 ANQGSEA. The CDR3 spans 17 residues. CDR3 protein: CSAGVGLAGGSTDTQYF. CDR3 bases: TGCAGCGCCGGGGTGGGACTAGCGGGAGGGAGCACAGATACGCAGTATTTT.

This clonotype was seen many times. J is TRBJ2-5 and V is TRBV12-3 or TRBV12-4; 8 bases map to TRBD2. J was trimmed by 2 bases and V by 7 bases; bases with no gene match: 6. This CDR3 has 14 residues. CDR3 DNA sequence: TGTGCCAGCACCGTAGCGGGATTGCAAGAGACCCAGTACTTC. This gives the protein CASTVAGLQETQYF.

The chain employs TRBV6-2 or TRBV6-3 and TRBJ2-2; D remains unclear. Trimming removed 7 bases from V and 5 bases from J, with 17 bases in between. CDR1 and CDR2 (germline): MNHEY, SVGEGT. This CDR3 is 15 amino acids long. CDR3 in amino acids: CASTLPRTATGELFF. The DNA for the CDR3 is TGTGCCAGCACCCTTCCGAGGACGGCGACCGGGGAGCTGTTTTTT.